This TCR beta chain was profiled in a study of Ad26.COV2.S vaccination and SARS-CoV-2 variants. Some clones are missing from TCRdb's copy, which holds only in-frame ones; the method was immunoSEQ multiplex PCR. The profile covers under 500,000 clones, with about nine tenths appearing a single time and around 1.7% taken by the ten largest. As to this clone: Its specificity is not known.

Whole-study findings and limits: Spike-specific TCR breadth was greater in vaccine than placebo recipients. With respect to non-spike TCR breadth, vaccine and placebo recipients were similar.

Treatment denoted: about 20 received Ad26.COV2.S at low or high dose, single or two shots; about 5 received placebo; per-sample allocation not given. Sampling happened 63 days after the first vaccine or placebo injection. This clonotype was obtained from a person aged 18-60 years who received the Ad26.COV2.S COVID-19 vaccine or a placebo. Sample: peripheral blood, taken in a trial of Ad26.COV2.S vaccine versus placebo.

CDR3 nucleotide sequence: TGTGCCAGCGGACAGTCCACAGATACGCAGTATTTT. Residues: CASGQSTDTQYF. This chain uses TRBV7-9 with TRBJ2-3, with TRBD1 as a possible D gene (6 bases). Trimming took 8 bases from V and 2 from J, leaving 8 bases between them. Germline CDR1 SEHNR, CDR2 FQNEAQ (reference sequence). This CDR3 spans 12 amino acids.